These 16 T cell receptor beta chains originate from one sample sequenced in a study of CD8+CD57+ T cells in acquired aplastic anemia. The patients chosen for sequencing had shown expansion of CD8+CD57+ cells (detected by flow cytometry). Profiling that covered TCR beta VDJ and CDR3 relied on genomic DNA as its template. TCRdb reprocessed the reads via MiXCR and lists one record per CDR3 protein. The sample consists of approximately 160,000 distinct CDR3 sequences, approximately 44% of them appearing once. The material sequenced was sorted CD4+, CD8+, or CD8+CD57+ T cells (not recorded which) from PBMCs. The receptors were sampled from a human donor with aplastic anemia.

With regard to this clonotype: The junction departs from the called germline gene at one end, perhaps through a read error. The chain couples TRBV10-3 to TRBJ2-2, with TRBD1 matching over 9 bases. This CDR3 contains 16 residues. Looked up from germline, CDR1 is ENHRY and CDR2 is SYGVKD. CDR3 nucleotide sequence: TGTGCCAGCAGCCGGGGACAGGGTTCTTTTGCCGGGGAGCTGCTTTTT. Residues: CASSRGQGSFAGELLF.

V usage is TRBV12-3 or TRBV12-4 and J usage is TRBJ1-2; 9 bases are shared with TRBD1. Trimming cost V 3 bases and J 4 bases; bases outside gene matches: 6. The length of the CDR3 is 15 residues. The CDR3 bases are TGTGCCAGCAGTTTGGGCGGGACAGGGACCTATGGCTACACCTTC. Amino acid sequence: CASSLGGTGTYGYTF.

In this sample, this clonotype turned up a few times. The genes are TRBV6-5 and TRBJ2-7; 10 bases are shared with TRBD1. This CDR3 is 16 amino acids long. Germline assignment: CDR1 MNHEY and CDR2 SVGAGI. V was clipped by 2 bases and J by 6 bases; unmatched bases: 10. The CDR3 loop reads CASSYQPGQGRGEQYF. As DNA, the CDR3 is TGTGCCAGCAGTTACCAACCGGGACAGGGGCGAGGCGAGCAGTACTTC.

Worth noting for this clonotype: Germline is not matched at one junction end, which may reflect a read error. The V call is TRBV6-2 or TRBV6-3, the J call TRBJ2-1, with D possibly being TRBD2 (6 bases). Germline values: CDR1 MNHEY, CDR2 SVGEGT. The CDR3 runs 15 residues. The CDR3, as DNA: TGTGCCAGCAGTCACTCGACTAGATCCTACAATGAGCAGTTCTTC. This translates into CASSHSTRSYNEQFF.

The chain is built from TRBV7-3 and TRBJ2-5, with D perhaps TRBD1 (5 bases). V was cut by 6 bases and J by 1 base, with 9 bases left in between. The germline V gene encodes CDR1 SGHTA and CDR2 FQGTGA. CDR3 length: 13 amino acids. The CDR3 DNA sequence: TGTGCCAGCAGGGCAGACAGCCAAGAGACCCAGTACTTC. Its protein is CASRADSQETQYF.

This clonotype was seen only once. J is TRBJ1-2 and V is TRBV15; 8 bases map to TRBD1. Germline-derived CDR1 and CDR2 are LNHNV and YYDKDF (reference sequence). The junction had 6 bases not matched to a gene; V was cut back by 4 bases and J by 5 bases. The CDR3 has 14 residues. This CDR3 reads CATSTVQGVYGYTF. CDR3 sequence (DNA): TGTGCCACCAGCACCGTACAGGGGGTTTATGGCTACACCTTC.

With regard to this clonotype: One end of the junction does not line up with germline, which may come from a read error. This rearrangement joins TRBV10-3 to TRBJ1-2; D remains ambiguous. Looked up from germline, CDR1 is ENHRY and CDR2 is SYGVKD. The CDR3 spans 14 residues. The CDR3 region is CASSYSGSTYGYTF. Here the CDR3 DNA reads TGTGCCAGCAGTTACTCGGGCAGCACATATGGCTACACCTTC.

The CDR3 is CASSSQTGDYGYTF. CDR3 nucleotide sequence: TGTGCCAGCAGCTCACAGACAGGGGATTATGGCTACACCTTC. The J gene is TRBJ1-2, the V gene TRBV13; 8 bases map to TRBD1. There are 14 residues in the CDR3. V shed 4 bases and J 5 bases; nucleotides not matched to a gene: 6. Per germline, CDR1 PRHDT and CDR2 FYEKMQ (reference sequence).

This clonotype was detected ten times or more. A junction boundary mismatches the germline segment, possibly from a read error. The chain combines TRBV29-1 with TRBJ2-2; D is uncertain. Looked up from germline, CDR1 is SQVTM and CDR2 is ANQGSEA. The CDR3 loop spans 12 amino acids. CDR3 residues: CSVGLSAGELFF. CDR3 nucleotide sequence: TGCAGCGTTGGGTTATCGGCCGGAGAGCTGTTTTTT.

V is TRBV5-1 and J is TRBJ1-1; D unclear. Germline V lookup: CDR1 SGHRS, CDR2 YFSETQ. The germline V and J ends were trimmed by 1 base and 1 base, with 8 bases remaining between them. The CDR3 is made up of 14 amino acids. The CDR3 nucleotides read TGCGCCAGCAGCTTGTTATCGGGGAACACTGAAGCTTTCTTT. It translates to CASSLLSGNTEAFF. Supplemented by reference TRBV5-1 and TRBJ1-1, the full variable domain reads KAGVTQTPRYLIKTRGQQVTLSCSPISGHRSVSWYQQTPGQGLQFLFEYFSETQRNKGNFPGRFSGRQFSNSRSEMNVSTLELGDSALYLCASSLLSGNTEAFFGQGTRLTVV.

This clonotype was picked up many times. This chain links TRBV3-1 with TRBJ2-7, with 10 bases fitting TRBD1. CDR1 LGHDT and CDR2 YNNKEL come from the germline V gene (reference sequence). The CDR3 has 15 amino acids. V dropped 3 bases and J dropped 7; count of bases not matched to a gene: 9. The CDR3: CASSQIGQGVGEQYF. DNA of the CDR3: TGTGCCAGCAGCCAGATAGGACAGGGGGTCGGGGAGCAGTACTTC.

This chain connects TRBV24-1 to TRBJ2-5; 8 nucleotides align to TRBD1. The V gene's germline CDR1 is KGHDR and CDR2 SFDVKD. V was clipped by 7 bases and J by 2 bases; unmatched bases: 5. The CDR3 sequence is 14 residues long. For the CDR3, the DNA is TGTGCCACCAGCGTGGGACAGGCTCAAGAGACCCAGTACTTC. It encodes CATSVGQAQETQYF.

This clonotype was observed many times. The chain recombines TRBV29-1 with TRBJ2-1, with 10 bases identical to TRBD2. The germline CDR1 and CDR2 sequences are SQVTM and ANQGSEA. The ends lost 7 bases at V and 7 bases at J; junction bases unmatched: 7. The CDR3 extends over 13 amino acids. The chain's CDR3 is CSARAGGLNEQFF. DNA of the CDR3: TGCAGCGCAAGAGCGGGGGGGCTTAATGAGCAGTTCTTC.

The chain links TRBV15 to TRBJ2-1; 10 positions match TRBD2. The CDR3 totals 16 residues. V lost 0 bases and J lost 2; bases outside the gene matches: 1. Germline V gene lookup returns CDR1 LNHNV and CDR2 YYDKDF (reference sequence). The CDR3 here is CATSRESGGAYNEQFF. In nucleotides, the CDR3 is TGTGCCACCAGCAGAGAGAGCGGGGGGGCCTACAATGAGCAGTTCTTC.

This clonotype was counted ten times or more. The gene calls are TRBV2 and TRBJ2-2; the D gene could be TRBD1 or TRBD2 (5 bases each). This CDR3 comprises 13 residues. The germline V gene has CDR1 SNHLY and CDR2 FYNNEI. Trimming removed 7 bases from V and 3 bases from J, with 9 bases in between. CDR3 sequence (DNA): TGTGCCAGCAAGAGGGGACACACCGGGGAGCTGTTTTTT. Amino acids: CASKRGHTGELFF.

The CDR3 DNA reads TGCAGTGCTAAGAGCGGGGGCGGGGAGCTGTTTTTT. Residues: CSAKSGGGELFF. This rearrangement joins TRBV20-1 to TRBJ2-2, with 8 bases that match TRBD2. CDR1 and CDR2 from the germline V gene are DFQATT and SNEGSKA (reference sequence). With V trimmed by 4 bases and J by 7 bases, 2 bases remained unmatched. The CDR3 length is 12 residues.